This T cell receptor beta chain was sequenced in a study of blood T cell repertoires in COVID-19. Overall study: The samples span acute and convalescent COVID-19 from the United States, Italy and Spain. The cDNA or gDNA used as material had been derived from T cells, B-cell-depleted T cells, or PBMCs.

The authors' processing: Estimation of nucleated cell counts was performed using reference gene primer amplification. Using immunoSEQ multiplex PCR, the repertoire was profiled, and TCRdb retains in-frame clones only, with some absent. That table is the source of V, J and clone size, and D and trimming were worked out from the DNA. The repertoire holds 350,000 to 450,000 clones, with roughly 90% as singletons. CDR3 size: 15 residues. V was cut by 0 bases and J by 4 bases, with 13 bases left in between. CDR1 LNHNV and CDR2 YYDKDF come from the germline V gene (reference sequence). The sequencing sample was made of peripheral blood. This sequence originates from a middle-aged man with acute or convalescent COVID-19. V and J are TRBV15 and TRBJ2-7; TRBD2 might be the D (5 bases). CDR3 residues: CATSRETDGSYEQYF. The CDR3 nucleotides are TGTGCCACCAGCAGAGAGACTGATGGGAGTTACGAGCAGTACTTC.